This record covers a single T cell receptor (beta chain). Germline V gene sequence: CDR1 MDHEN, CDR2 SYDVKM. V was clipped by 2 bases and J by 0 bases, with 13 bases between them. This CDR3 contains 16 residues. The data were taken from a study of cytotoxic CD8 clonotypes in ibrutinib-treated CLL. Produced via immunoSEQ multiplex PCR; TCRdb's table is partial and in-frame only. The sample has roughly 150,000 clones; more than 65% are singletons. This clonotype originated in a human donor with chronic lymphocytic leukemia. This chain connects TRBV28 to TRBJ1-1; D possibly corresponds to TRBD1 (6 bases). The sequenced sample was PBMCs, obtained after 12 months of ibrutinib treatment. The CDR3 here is CASSLRGAALNTEAFF. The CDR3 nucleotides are TGTGCCAGCAGTTTAAGGGGGGCAGCTTTGAACACTGAAGCTTTCTTT.